A single sample is the source of the 15 T cell receptor beta chains below, sequenced in a study of blood T cell repertoires in COVID-19. The table came from immunoSEQ multiplex PCR; TCRdb's copy has only in-frame clones and leaves some out. This table has 35,000 to 45,000 clones, roughly 84% appearing once. Sequenced input: peripheral blood. These receptors came from a human donor in a cohort sampled during active COVID-19.

J is TRBJ2-3 and V is TRBV15; D is possibly TRBD1 (7 bases). Germline V gives CDR1 LNHNV, CDR2 YYDKDF (reference sequence). V lost 0 bases and J 7 bases, leaving 17 bases between the germline ends. The CDR3 consists of 16 residues. CDR3 bases: TGTGCCACCAGCAGAGACCCTCGACAGGGAGGTAATACGCAGTATTTT. It translates to CATSRDPRQGGNTQYF.

On this clone itself: The same CDR3 also results from other DNA sequences found in this sample. The rearrangement uses TRBV27 and TRBJ1-3, with D tentatively TRBD1 (6 bases). CDR1 is MNHEY and CDR2 is SMNVEV in the germline V gene (reference sequence). This CDR3 contains 13 residues. V lost 0 bases and J 8 bases, leaving 8 bases between the germline ends. The CDR3 protein is CASSLSRGHTIYF. CDR3 nucleotide sequence: TGTGCCAGCAGTTTATCGCGGGGGCACACCATATATTTT.

V is TRBV24-1 and J is TRBJ2-2; no definite D call. V lost 5 bases, J lost 2 bases, and 8 bases lay in between. The CDR3 totals 14 residues. Germline CDR1 KGHDR, CDR2 SFDVKD. The chain's CDR3 is CATSGAGNTGELFF. The CDR3 DNA reads as TGTGCCACCAGTGGGGCAGGAAACACCGGGGAGCTGTTTTTT.

This chain joins TRBV10-3 and TRBJ2-5; D is perhaps TRBD2 (5 bases). Germline V gene data show CDR1 as ENHRY and CDR2 as SYGVKD. V was trimmed by 3 bases and J by 3 bases, leaving 8 bases between them. The CDR3 totals 13 residues. As DNA, the CDR3 is TGTGCCATCAGTGAACCGGGAAAAGAGACCCAGTACTTC. It translates to CAISEPGKETQYF.

The rearrangement joins TRBV18 to TRBJ2-5; D is perhaps TRBD2 (5 bases). Germline V gene data show CDR1 as KGHSH and CDR2 as LQKENI. V shed 0 bases and J shed 7 bases, with 12 bases lying between them. The CDR3 contains 14 residues. This CDR3 is CASSPPDLTGTQYF. The CDR3 DNA reads as TGTGCCAGCTCACCACCGGACTTAACTGGGACCCAGTACTTC.

The rearrangement links TRBV2 to TRBJ2-6; weak D call: TRBD1 (7 bases). Germline CDR1 is SNHLY and CDR2 is FYNNEI. Trimming left V 4 bases short and J 1 base short, with 11 bases between. This CDR3 comprises 16 residues. The CDR3 protein is CASSGGTVSGANVLTF. The CDR3 DNA sequence: TGTGCCAGCAGTGGCGGGACAGTATCTGGGGCCAACGTCCTGACTTTC.

This rearrangement joins TRBV9 to TRBJ2-1, with TRBD1 matching 7 bases. After removal of 4 bases from V and 9 bases from J, the junction contained 4 bases not matched to a gene. In germline, CDR1 is SGDLS, CDR2 YYNGEE. CDR3 length equals 12 residues. The CDR3 DNA reads as TGTGCCAGCAGCCCCGACAGGGCTGAGCAGTTCTTC. Translation: CASSPDRAEQFF.

The chain carries TRBV29-1 and TRBJ1-2; D gene ambiguous. The CDR3 extends over 13 amino acids. V lost 4 bases and J 4 bases, leaving 13 bases between the germline ends. Germline V gene sequence: CDR1 SQVTM, CDR2 ANQGSEA. The CDR3 sequence: CSVAVRSSYGYTF. CDR3 nucleotide sequence: TGCAGCGTTGCGGTCCGGAGCTCCTATGGCTACACCTTC.

The V call is TRBV30, the J call TRBJ1-5; a possible D gene is TRBD1 (6 bases). Germline V lookup: CDR1 GTSNPN, CDR2 SVGIG (reference sequence). This CDR3 contains 16 residues. The V gene lost 3 bases and the J gene lost 6 bases, with 21 bases spanning the gap. The CDR3 protein is CAWSRNAPGAGQPQHF. In DNA, the CDR3 is TGTGCCTGGAGCCGCAACGCCCCAGGGGCTGGTCAGCCCCAGCATTTT.

This clone was observed once. V is TRBV5-1 and J is TRBJ2-1; D ambiguous. The CDR3 is 13 amino acids. The V gene's germline CDR1 is SGHRS and CDR2 YFSETQ. Trimming took 3 bases from V and 8 from J, leaving 12 bases between them. The CDR3 protein is CASSSQPRDEQFF. In DNA, the CDR3 is TGCGCCAGCAGCTCCCAACCCCGCGATGAGCAGTTCTTC.

This clone occurred a few times. DNA for the CDR3: TGTGCCAGCAGTGATGTGGGACAGGGTACCTACGAGCAGTACTTC. Amino acid sequence: CASSDVGQGTYEQYF. V gene TRBV2 combines with J gene TRBJ2-7, with TRBD1 identical over 9 bases. The CDR3 length is 15 residues. V was clipped by 3 bases and J by 2 bases; unmatched bases: 5. CDR1 is SNHLY and CDR2 is FYNNEI in the germline V gene.

The V gene is TRBV5-6, the J gene TRBJ1-2; D is undetermined. V lost 3 bases and J 0 bases, leaving 6 bases between the germline ends. The CDR3 totals 13 residues. The germline gives CDR1 SGHDT, CDR2 YYEEEE. CDR3 residues: CASSSGSNYGYTF. Here the CDR3 DNA reads TGTGCCAGCAGCTCAGGTTCTAACTATGGCTACACCTTC.

The V and J genes are TRBV25-1 and TRBJ1-1, with 8 bases lining up with TRBD1. The germline CDR1 and CDR2 sequences are MGHDK and SYGVNS. The CDR3 has 15 amino acids. Losses at the gene ends were 6 bases for V and 6 bases for J; bases not matched to a gene: 12. This CDR3 is CASSRGGQGGAEAFF. As DNA, the CDR3 is TGTGCCAGCAGCCGGGGCGGACAGGGAGGCGCTGAAGCTTTCTTT.

This clone showed up just once. The V call is TRBV5-6, the J call TRBJ1-1, with 10 positions matching TRBD1. Germline assignment: CDR1 SGHDT and CDR2 YYEEEE. Germline trimming cut 2 bases from V and 0 bases from J; bases unmatched to any gene: 4. The CDR3 length is 16 residues. The CDR3 spells CASSLRQGAVNTEAFF. DNA of the CDR3: TGTGCCAGCAGCTTACGACAGGGGGCCGTGAACACTGAAGCTTTCTTT.

The chain has TRBV5-1 and TRBJ2-5, with 7 bases matching TRBD2. Germline CDR1 and CDR2: SGHRS and YFSETQ. Trimming took 6 bases from V and 3 from J; bases not matched to a gene: 14. CDR3 length: 16 residues. The CDR3 DNA is TGCGCCAGCACAGCTCGAGTCGGGACTACCAAAGAGACCCAGTACTTC. This translates into CASTARVGTTKETQYF.